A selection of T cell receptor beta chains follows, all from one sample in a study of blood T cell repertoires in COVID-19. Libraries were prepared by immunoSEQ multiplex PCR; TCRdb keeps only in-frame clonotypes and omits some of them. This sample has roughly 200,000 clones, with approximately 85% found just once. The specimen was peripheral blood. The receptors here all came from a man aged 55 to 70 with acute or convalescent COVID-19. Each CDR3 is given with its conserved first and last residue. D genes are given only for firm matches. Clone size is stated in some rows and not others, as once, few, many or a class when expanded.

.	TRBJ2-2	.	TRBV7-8	TGTGCCAGCAGCTCACTCGCCAGGTCGAACACCGGGGAGCTGTTTTTT	CASSSLARSNTGELFF
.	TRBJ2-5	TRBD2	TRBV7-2	TGTGCCAGCAGCCGCCAAGGCGGGAGTTGGCAAGAGACCCAGTACTTC	CASSRQGGSWQETQYF
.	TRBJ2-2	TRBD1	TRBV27	TGTGCCAGCAGGCGGGGACAGGCCACGAACACCGGGGAGCTGTTTTTT	CASRRGQATNTGELFF
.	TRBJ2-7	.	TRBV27	TGTGCCAGCAGTCCCACCGACGGGAACTACGAGCAGTACTTC	CASSPTDGNYEQYF
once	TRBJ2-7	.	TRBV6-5	TGTGCCAGCAGTTACGACGGGAGCGGCCACGAGCAGTACTTC	CASSYDGSGHEQYF
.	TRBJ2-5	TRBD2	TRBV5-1	TGCGCCAGCAGCCTCAACGGGGCGGGAGGCGAGGAGACCCAGTACTTC	CASSLNGAGGEETQYF
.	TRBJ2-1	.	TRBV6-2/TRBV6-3	TGTGCCAGCAGCTTATTCGGAAGCGGGCCTCCCCTTGGCAATGAGCAGTTCTTC	CASSLFGSGPPLGNEQFF
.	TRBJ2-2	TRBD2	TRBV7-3	TGTGCCAGCAGGACGGGGGGATCCGTCGGCACCGGGGAGCTGTTTTTT	CASRTGGSVGTGELFF
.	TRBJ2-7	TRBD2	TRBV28	TGTGCCAGCAGCCCCGGCGGGAGCGGGGGCGGGTTCGAGCAGTACTTC	CASSPGGSGGGFEQYF
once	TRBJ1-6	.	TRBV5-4	TGTGCCAGCAGCAGGGACATAAGCTCCTATAATTCACCCCTCCACTTT	CASSRDISSYNSPLHF
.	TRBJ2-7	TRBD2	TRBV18	TGTGCCAGCTCACCACCCGGTCGGGCTAGCGGTTCCTACGAGCAGTACTTC	CASSPPGRASGSYEQYF
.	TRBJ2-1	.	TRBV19	TGTGCCAGTGGGAGGCGTGGCCTCAGCTCCTACAATGAGCAGTTCTTC	CASGRRGLSSYNEQFF
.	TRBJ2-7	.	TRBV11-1	TGTGCCAGCAGCTCGGTCTCGATCCACGAGCAGTACTTC	CASSSVSIHEQYF
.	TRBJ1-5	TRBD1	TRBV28	TGTGCCAGCAGGGCGACAGGGTTTGAGCAGCCCCAGCATTTT	CASRATGFEQPQHF
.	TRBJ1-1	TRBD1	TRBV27	TGTGCCAGCAGTTTATCCCCCTCGACAGGGCTGGGCACTGAAGCTTTCTTT	CASSLSPSTGLGTEAFF
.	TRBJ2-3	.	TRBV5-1	TGCGCCAGCAGCCCCATAAGACGACAGAGGCCAGATACGCAGTATTTT	CASSPIRRQRPDTQYF
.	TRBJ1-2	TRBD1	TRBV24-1	TGTGCCACCAGTGACCCGGGACAGGGACCCTATGGCTACACCTTC	CATSDPGQGPYGYTF
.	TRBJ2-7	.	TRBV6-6	TGTGCCAGCAGTTACTCGAGTGACACCGAGCAGTACTTC	CASSYSSDTEQYF
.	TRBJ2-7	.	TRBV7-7	TGTGCTAGCAGCTTAGGGGACTCTTCGTCCTACGAGCAGTACTTC	CASSLGDSSSYEQYF
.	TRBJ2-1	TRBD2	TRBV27	TGTGCCAGCAGTCTAAGGACTAGCGGGACTACTCACAATGAGCAGTTCTTC	CASSLRTSGTTHNEQFF
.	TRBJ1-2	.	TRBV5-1	TGCGCCAGCAGCTTGGGCGCTAACTATGGCTACACCTTC	CASSLGANYGYTF
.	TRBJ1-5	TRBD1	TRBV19	TGTGCCAGCTGCGGACAGGGGGGCAATCAGCCCCAGCATTTT	CASCGQGGNQPQHF